The present T cell receptor beta chain was sequenced within a study of cytomegalovirus exposure and HLA in healthy donors. Study results and limitations: A missense DCLRE1C variant was associated with V- and J-gene trimming of TCR beta chains in a later analysis, and an independent cohort replicated the association. Most subjects had HLA-A and HLA-B alleles reportedly predicted accurately by TCR beta sequences. Another analysis was done later, and it associated around 16,000 TCR beta sequences with HLA alleles at 0.05 false discovery rate.

Healthy individuals who donated bone marrow served as the donors. Primers for the PCR totalled 60 Vbeta and 13 Jbeta. Measured with immunoSEQ multiplex PCR; TCRdb has only the in-frame clones, and not every one. The sample comprises 90,000 or so clones, roughly four fifths of which are singletons, and approximately 3.6% rests with the top ten. The V gene lost 4 bases and the J gene lost 6 bases, with 12 bases spanning the gap. Germline V lookup: CDR1 SEHNR, CDR2 FQNEAQ (reference sequence). There are 14 residues in the CDR3. This clone was seen a few times. Its cognate antigen is unknown. This chain uses TRBV7-9 with TRBJ1-4; a weak D match, TRBD1 (6 bases). This TCR was recovered from a man aged 25 to 40 in good health and CMV-seropositive. What was sequenced was PBMCs. The CDR3 DNA reads as TGTGCCAGCAGCTCCCTGGCAGGGGATGAAAAACTGTTTTTT. This gives the protein CASSSLAGDEKLFF.